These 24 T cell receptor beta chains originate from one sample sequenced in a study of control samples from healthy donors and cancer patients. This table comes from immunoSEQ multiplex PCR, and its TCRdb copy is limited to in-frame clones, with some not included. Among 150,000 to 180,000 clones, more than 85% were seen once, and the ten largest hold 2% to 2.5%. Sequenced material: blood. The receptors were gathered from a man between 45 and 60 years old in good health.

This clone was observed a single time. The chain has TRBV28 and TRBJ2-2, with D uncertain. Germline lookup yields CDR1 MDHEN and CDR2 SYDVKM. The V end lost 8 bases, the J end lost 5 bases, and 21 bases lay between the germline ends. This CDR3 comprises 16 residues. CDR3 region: CASSLPGAVGTGELFF. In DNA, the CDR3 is TGTGCCAGCTCACTCCCCGGTGCCGTAGGGACCGGGGAGCTGTTTTTT.

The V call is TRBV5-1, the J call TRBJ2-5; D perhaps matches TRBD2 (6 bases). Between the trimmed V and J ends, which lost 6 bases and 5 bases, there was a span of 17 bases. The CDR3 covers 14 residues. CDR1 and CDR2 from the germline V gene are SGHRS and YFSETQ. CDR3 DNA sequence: TGCGCCAGCAATCCCCGGGGACTTGTGGAGACCCAGTACTTC. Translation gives CASNPRGLVETQYF.

Here the CDR3 DNA reads TGTGCCAGCAGTGATTTCCCGGGTAGGTCCCAGCATTTT. It encodes CASSDFPGRSQHF. The chain has TRBV2 and TRBJ1-5; D is ambiguous. Trimming shortened V by 3 bases and J by 11 bases, and 14 bases separated the two germline ends. This CDR3 region has 13 residues. Germline V lookup: CDR1 SNHLY, CDR2 FYNNEI.

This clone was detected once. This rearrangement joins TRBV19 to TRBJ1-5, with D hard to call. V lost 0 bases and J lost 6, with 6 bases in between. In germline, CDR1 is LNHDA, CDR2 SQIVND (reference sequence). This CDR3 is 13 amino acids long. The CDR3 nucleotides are TGTGCCAGTAGTATAGAGCTAGGTCAGCCCCAGCATTTT. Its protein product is CASSIELGQPQHF.

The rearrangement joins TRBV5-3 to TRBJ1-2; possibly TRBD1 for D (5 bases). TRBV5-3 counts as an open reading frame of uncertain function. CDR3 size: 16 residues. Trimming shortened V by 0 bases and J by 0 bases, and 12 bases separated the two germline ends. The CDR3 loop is CARSLDTREANYGYTF. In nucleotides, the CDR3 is TGTGCCAGAAGCTTGGACACCAGGGAAGCTAACTATGGCTACACCTTC.

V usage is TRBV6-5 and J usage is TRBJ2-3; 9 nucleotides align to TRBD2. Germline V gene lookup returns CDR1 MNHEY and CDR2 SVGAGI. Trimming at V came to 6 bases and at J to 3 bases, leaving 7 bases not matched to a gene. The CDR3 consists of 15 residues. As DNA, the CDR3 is TGTGCCAGCAGCGCAGGACTAGCGAGAACAGATACGCAGTATTTT. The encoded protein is CASSAGLARTDTQYF.

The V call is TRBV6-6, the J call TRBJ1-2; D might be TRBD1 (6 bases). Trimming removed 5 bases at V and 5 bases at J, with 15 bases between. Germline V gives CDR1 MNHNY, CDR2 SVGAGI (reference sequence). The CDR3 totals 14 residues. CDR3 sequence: CASSTGQRHYGYTF. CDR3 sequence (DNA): TGTGCCAGCAGTACGGGACAACGCCATTATGGCTACACCTTC.

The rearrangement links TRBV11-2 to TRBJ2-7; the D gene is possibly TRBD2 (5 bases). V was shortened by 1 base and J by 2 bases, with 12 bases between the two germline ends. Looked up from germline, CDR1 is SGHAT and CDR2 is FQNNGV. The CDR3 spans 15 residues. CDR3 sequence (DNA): TGTGCCAGCAGCTTAGTCCCGGACTGGGCCTACGAGCAGTACTTC. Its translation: CASSLVPDWAYEQYF.

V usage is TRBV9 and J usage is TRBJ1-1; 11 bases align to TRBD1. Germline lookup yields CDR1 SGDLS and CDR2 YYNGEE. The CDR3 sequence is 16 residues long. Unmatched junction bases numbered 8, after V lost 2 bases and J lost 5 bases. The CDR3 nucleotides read TGTGCCAGCAGCGTTGGACAGGGGGCAAGAGGGACTGAAGCTTTCTTT. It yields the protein CASSVGQGARGTEAFF. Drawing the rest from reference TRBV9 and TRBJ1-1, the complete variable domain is DSGVTQTPKHLITATGQRVTLRCSPRSGDLSVYWYQQSLDQGLQFLIQYYNGEERAKGNILERFSAQQFPDLHSELNLSSLELGDSALYFCASSVGQGARGTEAFFGQGTRLTVV.

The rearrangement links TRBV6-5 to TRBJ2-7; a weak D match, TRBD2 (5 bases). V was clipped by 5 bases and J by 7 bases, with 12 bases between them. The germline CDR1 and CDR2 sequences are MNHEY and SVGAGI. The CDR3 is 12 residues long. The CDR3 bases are TGTGCCAGCAGTAGAGGGCAGTTGGAGCAGTACTTC. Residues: CASSRGQLEQYF.

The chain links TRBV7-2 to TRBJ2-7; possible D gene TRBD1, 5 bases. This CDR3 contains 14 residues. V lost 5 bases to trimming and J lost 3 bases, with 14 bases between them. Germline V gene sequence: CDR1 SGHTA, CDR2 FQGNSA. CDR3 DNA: TGTGCCAGCAGCCCTCCAGGGTTAGGCTACGAGCAGTACTTC. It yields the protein CASSPPGLGYEQYF.

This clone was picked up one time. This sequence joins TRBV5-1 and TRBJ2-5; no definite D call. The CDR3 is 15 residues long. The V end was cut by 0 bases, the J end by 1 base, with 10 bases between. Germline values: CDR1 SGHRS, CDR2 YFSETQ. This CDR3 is CASSLVAGSQETQYF. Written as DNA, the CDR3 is TGCGCCAGCAGCTTGGTCGCCGGCAGCCAAGAGACCCAGTACTTC.

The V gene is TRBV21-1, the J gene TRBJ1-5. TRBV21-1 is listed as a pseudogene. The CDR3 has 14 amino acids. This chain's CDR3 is CASGKGHSNQPQHF. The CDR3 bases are TGTGCCAGCGGAAAGGGTCATAGCAATCAGCCCCAGCATTTT.

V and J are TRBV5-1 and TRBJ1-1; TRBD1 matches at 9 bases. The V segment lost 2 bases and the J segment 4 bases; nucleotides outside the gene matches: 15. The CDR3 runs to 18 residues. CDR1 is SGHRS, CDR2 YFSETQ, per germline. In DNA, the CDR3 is TGCGCCAGCAGCTTTACCACCGGGACAGGGAGCTTGGGCACTGAAGCTTTCTTT. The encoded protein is CASSFTTGTGSLGTEAFF.

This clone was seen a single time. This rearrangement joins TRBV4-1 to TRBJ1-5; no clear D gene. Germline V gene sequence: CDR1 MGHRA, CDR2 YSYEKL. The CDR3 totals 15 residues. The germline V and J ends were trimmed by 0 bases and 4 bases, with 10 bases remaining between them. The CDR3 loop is CASSQDIGRNQPQHF. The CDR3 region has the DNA TGCGCCAGCAGCCAAGATATTGGAAGGAATCAGCCCCAGCATTTT.

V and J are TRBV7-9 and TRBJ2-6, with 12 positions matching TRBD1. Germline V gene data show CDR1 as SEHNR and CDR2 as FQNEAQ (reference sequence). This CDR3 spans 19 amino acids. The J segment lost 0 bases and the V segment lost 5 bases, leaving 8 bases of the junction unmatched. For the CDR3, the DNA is TGTGCCAGCAGCGATACCGGGACAGGGGGCAACTCTGGGGCCAACGTCCTGACTTTC. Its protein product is CASSDTGTGGNSGANVLTF.

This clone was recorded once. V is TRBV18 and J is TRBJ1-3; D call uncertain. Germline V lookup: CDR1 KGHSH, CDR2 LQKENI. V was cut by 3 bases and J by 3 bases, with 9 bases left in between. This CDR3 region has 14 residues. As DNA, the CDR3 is TGTGCCAGCTCACCCCCCTCCTATGGAAACACCATATATTTT. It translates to CASSPPSYGNTIYF.

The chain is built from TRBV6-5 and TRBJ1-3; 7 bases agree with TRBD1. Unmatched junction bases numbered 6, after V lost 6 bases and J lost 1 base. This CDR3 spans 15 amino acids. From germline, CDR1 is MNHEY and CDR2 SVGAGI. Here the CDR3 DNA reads TGTGCCAGCAGCCGACAGGGTCTTTCTGGAAACACCATATATTTT. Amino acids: CASSRQGLSGNTIYF.

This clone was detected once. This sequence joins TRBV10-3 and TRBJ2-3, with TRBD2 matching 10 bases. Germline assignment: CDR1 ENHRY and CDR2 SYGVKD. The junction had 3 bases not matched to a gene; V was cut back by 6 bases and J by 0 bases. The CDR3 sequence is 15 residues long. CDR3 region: CAISPTSGSTDTQYF. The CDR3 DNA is TGTGCCATCAGCCCGACTAGCGGGAGCACAGATACGCAGTATTTT.

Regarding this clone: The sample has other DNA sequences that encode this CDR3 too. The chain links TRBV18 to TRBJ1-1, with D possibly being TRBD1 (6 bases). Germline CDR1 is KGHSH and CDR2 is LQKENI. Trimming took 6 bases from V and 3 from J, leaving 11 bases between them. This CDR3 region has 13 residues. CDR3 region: CASSPTGYTEAFF. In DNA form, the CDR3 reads TGTGCCAGCTCTCCGACAGGCTACACTGAAGCTTTCTTT.

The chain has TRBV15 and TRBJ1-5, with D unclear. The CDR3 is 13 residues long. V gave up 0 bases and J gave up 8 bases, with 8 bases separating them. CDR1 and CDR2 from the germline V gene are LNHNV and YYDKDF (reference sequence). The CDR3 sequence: CATSRDRREPQHF. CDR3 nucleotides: TGTGCCACCAGCAGAGATCGAAGGGAGCCCCAGCATTTT.

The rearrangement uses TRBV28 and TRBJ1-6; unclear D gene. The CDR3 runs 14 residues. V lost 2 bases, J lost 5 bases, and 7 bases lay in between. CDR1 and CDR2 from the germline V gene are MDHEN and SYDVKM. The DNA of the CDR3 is TGTGCCAGCAGTTTAGGGCGGAATAATTCACCCCTCCACTTT. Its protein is CASSLGRNNSPLHF.

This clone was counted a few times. The CDR3 protein is CASSDRDRDTEAFF. CDR3 nucleotides: TGTGCCAGCAGTGATAGGGACAGGGACACTGAAGCTTTCTTT. The chain uses TRBV6-4 and TRBJ1-1, with 9 bases aligning to TRBD1. The CDR3 totals 14 residues. V shed 3 bases, J shed 3 bases, and the junction held 2 bases outside the gene matches. CDR1 and CDR2 (germline): MRHNA, SNTAGT.

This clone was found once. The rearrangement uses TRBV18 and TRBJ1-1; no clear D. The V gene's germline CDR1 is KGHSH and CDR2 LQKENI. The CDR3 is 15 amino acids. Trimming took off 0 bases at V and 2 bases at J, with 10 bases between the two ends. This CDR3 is CASSPPPPHNTEAFF. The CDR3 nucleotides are TGTGCCAGCTCACCACCCCCCCCTCACAACACTGAAGCTTTCTTT.